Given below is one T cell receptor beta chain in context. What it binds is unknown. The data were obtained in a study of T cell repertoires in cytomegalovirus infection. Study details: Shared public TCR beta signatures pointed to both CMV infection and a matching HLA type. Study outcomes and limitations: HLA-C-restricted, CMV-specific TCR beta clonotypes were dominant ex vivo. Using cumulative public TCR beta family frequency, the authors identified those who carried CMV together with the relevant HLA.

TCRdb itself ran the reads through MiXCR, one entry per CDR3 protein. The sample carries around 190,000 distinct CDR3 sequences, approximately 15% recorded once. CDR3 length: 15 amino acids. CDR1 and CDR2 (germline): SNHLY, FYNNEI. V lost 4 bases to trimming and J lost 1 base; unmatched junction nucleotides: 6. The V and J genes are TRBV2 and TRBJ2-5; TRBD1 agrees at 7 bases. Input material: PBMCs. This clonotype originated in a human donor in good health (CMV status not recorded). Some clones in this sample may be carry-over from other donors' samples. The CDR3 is CASSADRAPQETQYF. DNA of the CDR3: TGTGCCAGCAGTGCAGACAGGGCCCCCCAAGAGACCCAGTACTTC.